The present T cell receptor beta chain was sequenced within a study of CD8+ T cells in alopecia areata. Study findings and constraints: Besides other cells, scalp samples also yield sequences of resident alphabeta T cells from normal skin.

Reverse transcription of extracted RNA yielded cDNA, which provided the sequencing template. Repertoires were generated with immunoSEQ multiplex PCR, while TCRdb's copy carries only in-frame clones and drops some. The sample holds 15,000 to 20,000 clones, and no clone turns up only once. This clone was seen a handful of times. Antigen: not known. Germline and genes: mouse. Read sequence stops 4 residues before the CDR3 end, and the germline J gene provides the missing end. V was pared by 2 bases and J by 4 bases, with 6 bases between. CDR3 size: 12 residues. The germline gives CDR1 NNHNN, CDR2 SYGAGS (reference sequence). Sorting used CD4, CD8alpha, NKG2D, NKG2ACE and other markers on pooled cutaneous lymph node cells.

This receptor was identified in a C3H/HeJ mouse with alopecia areata. This strain has MHC haplotype H2-k. The source material was CD8+ T cells sorted from a lymph node. The chain couples TRBV13-2 to TRBJ1-2; D perhaps matches TRBD1 (5 bases). The CDR3 sequence: CASGERGSDYTF. The sequenced part of the CDR3 DNA is TGTGCCAGCGGTGAGAGGGGCTCC.